These 22 T cell receptor beta chains originate from one sample sequenced in a study of blood T cell repertoires in COVID-19. Clones were read by immunoSEQ multiplex PCR, and TCRdb kept only the in-frame ones, dropping some. The sample lists 150,000 to 200,000 clones; around nine tenths were seen once. Sequencing input: peripheral blood. The receptor source for this set is a man aged 70-80 years with acute or convalescent COVID-19.

This rearrangement joins TRBV9 to TRBJ1-3; D is uncertain. The germline V gene has CDR1 SGDLS and CDR2 YYNGEE. V was clipped by 0 bases and J by 1 base, with 14 bases between them. CDR3 length: 17 amino acids. The CDR3 spells CASSVDDGRRSGNTIYF. In nucleotides, the CDR3 is TGTGCCAGCAGCGTAGACGATGGGCGGAGGTCTGGAAACACCATATATTTT.

This sequence joins TRBV11-2 and TRBJ1-2, with TRBD1 matching 9 bases. Germline CDR1 reads SGHAT; CDR2 reads FQNNGV. V dropped 3 bases and J dropped 8; count of bases not matched to a gene: 1. The CDR3 loop spans 12 amino acids. DNA of the CDR3: TGTGCCAGCAGCTTGGACAGGGGAGGCTACACCTTC. It is translated as CASSLDRGGYTF. Full variable domain (rest looked up from reference TRBV11-2 and TRBJ1-2): EAGVAQSPRYKIIEKRQSVAFWCNPISGHATLYWYQQILGQGPKLLIQFQNNGVVDDSQLPKDRFSAERLKGVDSTLKIQPAKLEDSAVYLCASSLDRGGYTFGSGTRLTVV.

The rearrangement uses TRBV30 and TRBJ1-1; perhaps TRBD1 as D (5 bases). Trimming removed 1 base from V and 1 base from J, with 10 bases in between. The CDR3 is 14 amino acids. The germline V gene has CDR1 GTSNPN and CDR2 SVGIG (reference sequence). In DNA, the CDR3 is TGTGCCTGGAGTGAGGGGCCCTGGAACACTGAAGCTTTCTTT. It codes for CAWSEGPWNTEAFF.

This chain links TRBV28 with TRBJ2-7; TRBD1 matches 11 bases. The germline V gene has CDR1 MDHEN and CDR2 SYDVKM. This CDR3 is 15 amino acids long. The ends lost 4 bases at V and 5 bases at J; junction bases unmatched: 7. The CDR3 loop reads CASSSLGTGGHEQYF. For the CDR3, the DNA is TGTGCCAGCAGTTCTCTAGGGACAGGGGGGCACGAGCAGTACTTC.

The chain recombines TRBV11-3 with TRBJ2-5; 8 bases agree with TRBD2. There are 13 residues in the CDR3. Trimming removed 11 bases from V and 5 bases from J; junction bases left unmatched: 10. Germline CDR1 and CDR2: SGHNT and YENEEA. The CDR3 DNA reads TGTGCCCTGTCGGGAGGGGGGAAGGAGACCCAGTACTTC. This codes for CALSGGGKETQYF. Variable domain in full (rest from reference TRBV11-3 and TRBJ2-5): EAGVVQSPRYKIIEKKQPVAFWCNPISGHNTLYWYLQNLGQGPELLIRYENEEAVDDSQLPKDRFSAERLKGVDSTLKIQPAELGDSAVYLCALSGGGKETQYFGPGTRLLVL.

The chain links TRBV3-1 (or the pseudogene TRBV3-2) to TRBJ1-1, with D maybe TRBD1 (5 bases). The germline gives CDR1 LGHDT, CDR2 YNNKEL (reference sequence). The V end lost 0 bases, the J end lost 1 base, and 9 bases lay between the germline ends. CDR3 length: 15 amino acids. The CDR3 sequence is CASSQDRGWNTEAFF. DNA for the CDR3: TGTGCCAGCAGCCAAGATCGGGGGTGGAACACTGAAGCTTTCTTT.

As DNA, the CDR3 is TGTGCCAGCAGCCACAACCCCCCCGGGGGAGGGGGGGAGACCCAGTACTTC. Protein sequence: CASSHNPPGGGGETQYF. The chain carries TRBV3-1 (or the pseudogene TRBV3-2) and TRBJ2-5; TRBD2 might be the D (7 bases). CDR3 length equals 17 residues. The germline V gene has CDR1 LGHDT and CDR2 YNNKEL (reference sequence). Deletions cut 3 bases from V and 5 bases from J, with 22 bases between.

J is TRBJ2-1 and V is TRBV7-9, with 7 bases that match TRBD2. V was pared by 10 bases and J by 10 bases, with 7 bases of the junction left unmatched. Per the germline V gene, CDR1 is SEHNR and CDR2 is FQNEAQ (reference sequence). The CDR3 runs 11 residues. The CDR3 is CATGGRAEQFF. The CDR3 DNA reads TGTGCCACCGGGGGGAGGGCGGAGCAGTTCTTC. Supplemented by reference TRBV7-9 and TRBJ2-1, the full variable domain reads DTGVSQNPRHKITKRGQNVTFRCDPISEHNRLYWYRQTLGQGPEFLTYFQNEAQLEKSRLLSDRFSAERPKGSFSTLEIQRTEQGDSAMYLCATGGRAEQFFGPGTRLTVL.

V usage is TRBV10-1 and J usage is TRBJ2-2; D may be TRBD2 (5 bases). Germline CDR1 is WNHNN and CDR2 is SYGVQD (reference sequence). The ends were cut back, 8 bases at V and 1 base at J, with 11 bases in the middle. This CDR3 contains 14 residues. The CDR3 coding sequence is TGCGCCAGCGGTAGGGCGGGGAACACCGGGGAGCTGTTTTTT. This sequence encodes CASGRAGNTGELFF.

The V and J genes are TRBV7-9 and TRBJ2-1; D not certain. The CDR3 runs to 13 residues. Germline V gene data show CDR1 as SEHNR and CDR2 as FQNEAQ (reference sequence). V lost 3 bases and J 4 bases, leaving 7 bases between the germline ends. The CDR3 spells CASSFAGYNEQFF. The CDR3 DNA sequence: TGTGCCAGCAGCTTTGCCGGGTACAATGAGCAGTTCTTC. The entire variable domain, with the rest obtained from reference TRBV7-9 and TRBJ2-1, is as follows: DTGVSQNPRHKITKRGQNVTFRCDPISEHNRLYWYRQTLGQGPEFLTYFQNEAQLEKSRLLSDRFSAERPKGSFSTLEIQRTEQGDSAMYLCASSFAGYNEQFFGPGTRLTVL.

This clone has a single count. This rearrangement joins TRBV9 to TRBJ2-1; the D gene is possibly TRBD1 (6 bases). The germline CDR1 and CDR2 sequences are SGDLS and YYNGEE. This CDR3 has 14 amino acids. Trimming shortened V by 0 bases and J by 6 bases, and 10 bases separated the two germline ends. The CDR3 loop reads CASSVAGQPNEQFF. The CDR3 region has the DNA TGTGCCAGCAGCGTAGCCGGACAGCCCAATGAGCAGTTCTTC.

The chain is built from TRBV7-8 and TRBJ2-2, with 7 bases identical to TRBD2. The CDR3 is 13 residues long. V was clipped by 1 base and J by 12 bases; unmatched bases: 5. Germline V gives CDR1 SGHVS, CDR2 FQNEAQ. In nucleotides, the CDR3 is TGTGCCAGCAGCTTAGGGGGCGGGAGAAAGCTGTTTTTT. Protein: CASSLGGGRKLFF. Together with reference TRBV7-8 and TRBJ2-2, the CDR3 gives the full variable domain: GAGVSQSPRYKVAKRGQDVALRCDPISGHVSLFWYQQALGQGPEFLTYFQNEAQLDKSGLPSDRFFAERPEGSVSTLKIQRTQQEDSAVYLCASSLGGGRKLFFGEGSRLTVL.

This sequence joins TRBV30 and TRBJ1-5, with D possibly matching TRBD1 (6 bases). The CDR3 is 13 amino acids. Germline-derived CDR1 and CDR2 are GTSNPN and SVGIG (reference sequence). V was clipped by 0 bases and J by 7 bases, with 10 bases between them. In nucleotides, the CDR3 is TGTGCCTGGAGTGTACAGGGTGACCAGCCCCAGCATTTT. Its translation is CAWSVQGDQPQHF. Full variable domain (remainder filled in from reference TRBV30 and TRBJ1-5): SQTIHQWPATLVQPVGSPLSLECTVEGTSNPNLYWYRQAAGRGLQLLFYSVGIGQISSEVPQNLSASRPQDRQFILSSKKLLLSDSGFYLCAWSVQGDQPQHFGDGTRLSIL.

This rearrangement joins TRBV9 to TRBJ2-2; TRBD2 matches 7 bases. With 5 bases clipped from V and 1 base from J, the junction kept 2 bases outside the gene matches. The V gene's germline CDR1 is SGDLS and CDR2 YYNGEE. The CDR3 spans 14 residues. Here the CDR3 reads CASSLAGNTGELFF. DNA of the CDR3: TGTGCCAGCAGTTTAGCGGGGAACACCGGGGAGCTGTTTTTT.

This clone was recorded once. V gene TRBV6-6 combines with J gene TRBJ1-1; D is uncertain. The CDR3 covers 15 residues. Trimming stripped 0 bases from V and 1 base from J, with 9 bases between. Germline CDR1 MNHNY, CDR2 SVGAGI (reference sequence). CDR3 loop: CASSYSGLQNTEAFF. The CDR3 bases are TGTGCCAGCAGTTACTCTGGACTCCAGAACACTGAAGCTTTCTTT.

The CDR3 sequence: CASSMDRSYEQYF. As DNA, the CDR3 is TGTGCCAGTAGTATGGACAGGTCCTACGAGCAGTACTTC. The chain links TRBV19 to TRBJ2-7; 7 bases fit TRBD1. V shed 3 bases and J 1 base; nucleotides not matched to a gene: 0. Per germline, CDR1 LNHDA and CDR2 SQIVND (reference sequence). This CDR3 comprises 13 residues.

This chain links TRBV2 with TRBJ1-1; unclear D gene. Germline V lookup: CDR1 SNHLY, CDR2 FYNNEI. The germline V and J ends were trimmed by 2 bases and 4 bases, with 14 bases remaining between them. There are 15 residues in the CDR3. The CDR3 nucleotides read TGTGCCAGCAGTGAACTCGCTAGACGCGGCACTGAAGCTTTCTTT. The encoded protein is CASSELARRGTEAFF.

This clone was seen once. V and J are TRBV7-2 and TRBJ2-1, with a weak D call TRBD1 (5 bases). Germline CDR1 is SGHTA and CDR2 is FQGNSA. The V end lost 5 bases, the J end lost 4 bases, and 15 bases lay between the germline ends. The CDR3 spans 15 residues. This chain's CDR3 is CASSRRVGEYNEQFF. CDR3 in DNA: TGTGCCAGCAGCCGCAGGGTGGGTGAGTACAATGAGCAGTTCTTC.

The chain joins TRBV28 to TRBJ1-3; the D gene is possibly TRBD1 (5 bases). V lost 5 bases, J lost 4 bases, and 9 bases lay in between. This CDR3 has 13 residues. The germline V gene encodes CDR1 MDHEN and CDR2 SYDVKM. The CDR3: CASSGARGNTIYF. For the CDR3, the DNA is TGTGCCAGCAGTGGGGCACGGGGAAACACCATATATTTT.

This chain links TRBV7-2 with TRBJ2-3, with D maybe TRBD2 (6 bases). Trimming shortened V by 5 bases and J by 2 bases, and 17 bases separated the two germline ends. The CDR3 runs 16 residues. Germline CDR1 and CDR2: SGHTA and FQGNSA. For the CDR3, the DNA is TGTGCCAGCAGCACCCGGCGGCGGGGTAACACAGATACGCAGTATTTT. It translates to CASSTRRRGNTDTQYF.

This clone was counted between two and nine times. Other DNA variants within this sample encode the same CDR3. The rearrangement links TRBV2 to TRBJ1-5, with TRBD1 identical over 8 bases. Germline lookup yields CDR1 SNHLY and CDR2 FYNNEI. With V trimmed by 4 bases and J by 5 bases, 4 bases remained unmatched. This CDR3 spans 14 amino acids. The CDR3 is CASSGVTGDQPQHF. DNA for the CDR3: TGTGCCAGCAGTGGAGTGACAGGGGATCAGCCCCAGCATTTT.

J is TRBJ2-2 and V is TRBV2, with 7 bases fitting TRBD2. The CDR3 loop spans 15 amino acids. Unmatched junction bases numbered 9, after V lost 6 bases and J lost 5 bases. Germline V gene data show CDR1 as SNHLY and CDR2 as FYNNEI. In nucleotides, the CDR3 is TGTGCCAGCAGGGGGAGGGAGGGTTGGACCGGGGAGCTGTTTTTT. Translated: CASRGREGWTGELFF. Supplemented by reference TRBV2 and TRBJ2-2, the full variable domain reads EPEVTQTPSHQVTQMGQEVILRCVPISNHLYFYWYRQILGQKVEFLVSFYNNEISEKSEIFDDQFSVERPDGSNFTLKIRSTKLEDSAMYFCASRGREGWTGELFFGEGSRLTVL.